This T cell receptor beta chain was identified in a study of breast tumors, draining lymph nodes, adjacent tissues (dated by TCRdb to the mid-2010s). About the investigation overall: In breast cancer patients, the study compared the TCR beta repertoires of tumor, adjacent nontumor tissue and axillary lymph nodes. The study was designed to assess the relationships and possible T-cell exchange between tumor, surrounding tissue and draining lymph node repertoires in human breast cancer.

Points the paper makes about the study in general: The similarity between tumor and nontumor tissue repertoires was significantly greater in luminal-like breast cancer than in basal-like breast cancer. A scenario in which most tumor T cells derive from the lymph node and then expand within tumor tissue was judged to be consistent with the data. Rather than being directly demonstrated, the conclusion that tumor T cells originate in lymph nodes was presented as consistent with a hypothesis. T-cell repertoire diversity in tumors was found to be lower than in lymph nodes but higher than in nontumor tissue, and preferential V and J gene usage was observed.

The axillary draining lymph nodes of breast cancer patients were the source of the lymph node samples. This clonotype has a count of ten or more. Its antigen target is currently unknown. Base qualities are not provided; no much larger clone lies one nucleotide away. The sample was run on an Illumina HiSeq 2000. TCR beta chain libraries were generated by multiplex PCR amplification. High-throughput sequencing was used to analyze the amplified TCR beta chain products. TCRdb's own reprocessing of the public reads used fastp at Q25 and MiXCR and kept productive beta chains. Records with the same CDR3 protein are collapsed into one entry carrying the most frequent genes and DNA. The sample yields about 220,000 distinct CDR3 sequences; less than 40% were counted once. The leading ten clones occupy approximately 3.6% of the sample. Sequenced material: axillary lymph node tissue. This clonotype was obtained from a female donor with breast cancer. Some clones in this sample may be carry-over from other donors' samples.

For the CDR3, the sequence is CASSLSGTGSYEQYF. Here is the DNA: TGCGCCAGCAGCTTGTCGGGGACAGGGTCCTACGAGCAGTACTTC. The sequence links TRBV5-1 to TRBJ2-7, with TRBD1 matching 9 junction bases. Its CDR3 holds 15 amino acids, cysteine through phenylalanine. The only DNA kept is the CDR3, 45 bases in frame from the first base. From the germline V gene, CDR1 is SGHRS and CDR2 is YFSETQ. The germline V end is reduced by 1 base and the J end by 1 base; junction bases left unmatched: 3.